This T cell receptor (beta chain) was recovered during a study of shared clonotypes between healthy human individuals. This CDR3 contains 15 residues. Germline V gives CDR1 LGHNA, CDR2 YNFKEQ. Trimming stripped 1 base from V and 4 bases from J, with 11 bases between. Produced via immunoSEQ multiplex PCR; TCRdb's table is partial and in-frame only. The table records about 510,000 clones, 60% to 85% of them present only once. This clone showed up just once. The V gene is TRBV4-2, the J gene TRBJ1-5; the D gene is possibly TRBD1 (5 bases). The TCR sequence derives from a woman aged 40 to 50 in good health. Some clones in this sample may be carry-over from other donors' samples. The sequencing input was PBMCs. The CDR3 here is CASSQGRTQNQPQHF. The CDR3 DNA is TGTGCCAGCAGCCAAGGGAGGACACAAAATCAGCCCCAGCATTTT.